This TCR beta chain appears in the sequencing data of a study of blood T cell repertoires in COVID-19. Study-level background: Collection of acute and convalescent COVID-19 samples took place in the United States, Italy and Spain. The cDNA or gDNA used as material had been derived from T cells, B-cell-depleted T cells, or PBMCs.

Two negative PCRs, clearance, or symptom resolution had been documented for recovered Cohort 3 donors. The CDR3 consists of 19 residues. V gave up 7 bases and J gave up 0 bases, with 28 bases separating them. Germline V gives CDR1 SNHLY, CDR2 FYNNEI. Only a few counts were recorded for this clone. Under the authors' procedure: Reference gene primer amplification gave estimated nucleated cell counts. TCRdb keeps only in-frame clones here, not all; method: immunoSEQ multiplex PCR. V and J calls and clone size are copied from that table; D and trimming were computed from the DNA. The sample yields a few hundred thousand clones, about 83% seen once.

V usage is TRBV2 and J usage is TRBJ2-7; tentative D call: TRBD1 (6 bases). The sequencing sample was made of PBMCs or T cells enriched from blood (not recorded which). The sequence came from a woman aged 40 to 50 who had recovered from COVID-19. CDR3 in amino acids: CASNPAVGFGDKSSYEQYF. The CDR3 nucleotides are TGTGCCAGCAACCCCGCCGTAGGATTCGGGGACAAAAGCTCCTACGAGCAGTACTTC. Supplemented by reference TRBV2 and TRBJ2-7, the full variable domain reads EPEVTQTPSHQVTQMGQEVILRCVPISNHLYFYWYRQILGQKVEFLVSFYNNEISEKSEIFDDQFSVERPDGSNFTLKIRSTKLEDSAMYFCASNPAVGFGDKSSYEQYFGPGTRLTVT.